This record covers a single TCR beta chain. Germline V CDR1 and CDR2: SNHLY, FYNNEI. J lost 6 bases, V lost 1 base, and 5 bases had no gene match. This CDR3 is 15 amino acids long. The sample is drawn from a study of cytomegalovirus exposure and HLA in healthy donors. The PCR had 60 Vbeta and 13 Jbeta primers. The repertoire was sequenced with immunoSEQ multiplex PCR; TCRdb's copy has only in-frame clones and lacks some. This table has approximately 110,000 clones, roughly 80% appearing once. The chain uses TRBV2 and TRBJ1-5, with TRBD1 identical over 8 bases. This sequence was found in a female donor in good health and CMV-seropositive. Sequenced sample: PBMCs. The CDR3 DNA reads TGTGCCAGCAGTGAAGTCAGGGGGCGCGGTCAGCCCCAGCATTTT. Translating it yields CASSEVRGRGQPQHF.